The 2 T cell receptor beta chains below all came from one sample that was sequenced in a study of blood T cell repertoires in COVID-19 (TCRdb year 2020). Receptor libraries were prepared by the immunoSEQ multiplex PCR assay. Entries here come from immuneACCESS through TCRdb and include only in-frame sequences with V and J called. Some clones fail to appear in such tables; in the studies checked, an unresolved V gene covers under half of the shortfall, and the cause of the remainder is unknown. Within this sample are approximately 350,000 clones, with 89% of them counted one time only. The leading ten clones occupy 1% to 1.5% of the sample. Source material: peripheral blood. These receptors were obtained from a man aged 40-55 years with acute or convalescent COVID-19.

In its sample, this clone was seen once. Here the CDR3 DNA reads TGTGCCAGTAGTAATCCCGGGAGCTCTGGGGCCAACGTCCTGACTTTC. This sequence encodes CASSNPGSSGANVLTF. V usage is TRBV19 and J usage is TRBJ2-6, with D possibly TRBD2 on 6 matching bases. V was shortened by 4 bases and J by 0 bases, with 10 bases between the two germline ends. CDR3 length equals 16 residues. Germline V CDR1 and CDR2: LNHDA, SQIVND (reference sequence). Looking up the rest from reference TRBV19 and TRBJ2-6 gives the full variable domain: DGGITQSPKYLFRKEGQNVTLSCEQNLNHDAMYWYRQDPGQGLRLIYYSQIVNDFQKGDIAEGYSVSREKKESFPLTVTSAQKNPTAFYLCASSNPGSSGANVLTFGAGSRLTVL.

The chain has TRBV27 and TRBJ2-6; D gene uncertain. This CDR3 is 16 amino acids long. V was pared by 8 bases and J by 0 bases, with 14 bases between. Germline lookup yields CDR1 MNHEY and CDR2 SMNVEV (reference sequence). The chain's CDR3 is CASLLDRSSGANVLTF. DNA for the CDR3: TGTGCCAGCCTACTCGACCGGAGCTCTGGGGCCAACGTCCTGACTTTC.